These 5 T cell receptor beta chains were all obtained from the same sample, sequenced in a study of human T cells and chemical hapten exposure. TCRdb analysed the RACE reads with MiXCR anew, one entry per CDR3 protein. The data contain some 190,000 distinct CDR3 sequences, 20% to 25% of them seen just once; the ten biggest clones take up about 7%. Time point indicated: patch test 1, 2 weeks after DPC sensitization. Regarding treatment: therapeutic diphenylcyclopropenone sensitization with weekly scalp DPC. Specimen: whole blood, collected in connection with sensitization to the hapten diphenylcyclopropenone (DPC). The receptors come from a woman between 50 and 59 years old with alopecia areata. Some clones in this sample may be carry-over from other donors' samples.

The rearrangement uses TRBV6-1 and TRBJ1-1; TRBD1 is a possible D gene (5 bases). V lost 8 bases and J lost 1, with 14 bases in between. This CDR3 is built from 14 residues. Germline V CDR1 and CDR2: MNHNS, SASEGT. The CDR3 sequence: CASSLGPTNTEAFF. For the CDR3, the DNA is TGTGCCAGCTCACTGGGACCTACGAACACTGAAGCTTTCTTT.

This clonotype was seen at least ten times. The genes are TRBV6-5 and TRBJ2-6; D is undetermined. V was cut by 0 bases and J by 4 bases, with 7 bases left in between. The CDR3 has 15 amino acids. Germline CDR1 is MNHEY and CDR2 is SVGAGI. DNA for the CDR3: TGTGCCAGCAGTTACTCGGTCGAGGGGGCCAACGTCCTGACTTTC. It encodes CASSYSVEGANVLTF.

This clonotype was recorded many times. The V call is TRBV18, the J call TRBJ1-2, with a tentative D call TRBD1 (6 bases). V was shortened by 0 bases and J by 4 bases, with 18 bases between the two germline ends. Germline-derived CDR1 and CDR2 are KGHSH and LQKENI. The CDR3 contains 17 residues. The CDR3 here is CASSPPGAAPLGYGYTF. Here the CDR3 DNA reads TGTGCCAGCTCACCACCGGGGGCAGCCCCTTTGGGCTATGGCTACACCTTC.

The chain is built from TRBV20-1 and TRBJ1-6; maybe TRBD1 (5 bases). The V end lost 6 bases, the J end lost 12 bases, and 21 bases lay between the germline ends. The germline V gene encodes CDR1 DFQATT and CDR2 SNEGSKA (reference sequence). The CDR3 has 14 residues. The CDR3 region has the DNA TGCAGTGCAACGGACACTTCGGCTCTTCGACCCCTCCACTTT. Translated, it gives CSATDTSALRPLHF.

There are a few counts of this clonotype. This chain connects TRBV7-2 to TRBJ2-2, with a possible D match to TRBD1 (7 bases). In germline, CDR1 is SGHTA, CDR2 FQGNSA. V was cut by 3 bases and J by 9 bases, with 14 bases left in between. This CDR3 region has 14 residues. The CDR3 bases are TGTGCCAGCAGCTTGGGGCAGGGGGGAAGGGAGCTGTTTTTT. Its translation: CASSLGQGGRELFF.